The 28 T cell receptor beta chains below were found in one sample sequenced in a study of shared clonotypes between healthy human individuals. Naive CD8 cells, CD45RO-negative and positively selected for CCR7, excluded terminally differentiated effector memory CD45RA+ cells. TCRdb keeps only in-frame clones here, not all; method: immunoSEQ multiplex PCR. The sample holds about 1.9 million clones; 93% are singletons and the top ten take about 1.7%. Sequenced sample: naive CD8+ T cells from PBMCs. The receptors were sampled from a man between 18 and 29 years old in good health. Some clones in this sample may be carry-over from other donors' samples.

The chain links TRBV19 to TRBJ2-2, with no clear D. CDR1 is LNHDA, CDR2 SQIVND, per germline (reference sequence). The germline V and J ends were trimmed by 6 bases and 7 bases, with 15 bases remaining between them. The CDR3 spans 14 residues. CDR3 bases: TGTGCCAGTAGGATCGCCGCGGTCGGCGGGGAGCTGTTTTTT. This encodes CASRIAAVGGELFF.

This rearrangement joins TRBV30 to TRBJ2-5; D might be TRBD2 (6 bases). The CDR3 is 15 amino acids. The V gene lost 2 bases and the J gene lost 5 bases, with 18 bases spanning the gap. Germline assignment: CDR1 GTSNPN and CDR2 SVGIG (reference sequence). DNA for the CDR3: TGTGCCTGGAGTAAGAACCGCCGGGACTTTGAGACCCAGTACTTC. Protein product: CAWSKNRRDFETQYF.

The chain carries TRBV29-1 and TRBJ2-2; D is perhaps TRBD1 (5 bases). V lost 1 base, J lost 6 bases, and 9 bases lay in between. The germline CDR1 and CDR2 sequences are SQVTM and ANQGSEA. The CDR3 runs 13 residues. This CDR3 is CSVEGSRAGELFF. As DNA, the CDR3 is TGCAGCGTTGAAGGGAGCAGGGCCGGGGAGCTGTTTTTT.

The V and J genes are TRBV5-4 and TRBJ2-7, with 8 nucleotides matching TRBD2. The germline gives CDR1 SGHNT, CDR2 YYREEE (reference sequence). The CDR3 extends over 15 amino acids. The V and J ends lost 6 bases and 3 bases, in that order; junction bases with no gene match: 11. The CDR3 loop is CASTDSGNGDYEQYF. CDR3 nucleotide sequence: TGTGCCAGCACCGATAGCGGGAATGGAGACTACGAGCAGTACTTC.

As concerns this clone: Additional DNA sequences in this sample encode the identical CDR3. The chain employs TRBV7-9 and TRBJ2-5, with TRBD2 as a possible D gene (6 bases). The CDR3 length is 14 residues. The V and J ends lost 5 bases and 1 base respectively, with 11 bases between them. Germline-derived CDR1 and CDR2 are SEHNR and FQNEAQ (reference sequence). CDR3 nucleotide sequence: TGTGCCAGCAGCCGGACGGGAGTCCAAGAGACCCAGTACTTC. This encodes CASSRTGVQETQYF.

Notes on this clone: Other DNA sequences in the same sample also yield this CDR3. J is TRBJ2-7 and V is TRBV5-4, with 9 bases aligning to TRBD1. Germline trimming cut 5 bases from V and 4 bases from J; bases unmatched to any gene: 7. The germline CDR1 and CDR2 sequences are SGHNT and YYREEE (reference sequence). The CDR3 is made up of 14 amino acids. In DNA form, the CDR3 reads TGTGCCAGCAGTTTAGGACAGGGGTCGTACGAGCAGTACTTC. Its protein is CASSLGQGSYEQYF.

The chain links TRBV29-1 to TRBJ2-3; unclear D gene. Germline assignment: CDR1 SQVTM and CDR2 ANQGSEA. CDR3 length: 14 residues. V was clipped by 7 bases and J by 0 bases, with 14 bases between them. The CDR3 DNA is TGCAGCGCCTCGTACGCCTCTAGCACAGATACGCAGTATTTT. Its translation is CSASYASSTDTQYF.

The chain combines TRBV30 with TRBJ2-5; 8 bases map to TRBD1. This CDR3 is 15 amino acids long. Germline trimming cut 5 bases from V and 5 bases from J; bases unmatched to any gene: 13. Germline assignment: CDR1 GTSNPN and CDR2 SVGIG (reference sequence). DNA for the CDR3: TGTGCCTGGGGAAAATACAGGGGGTTCGGGGAGACCCAGTACTTC. This sequence encodes CAWGKYRGFGETQYF.

This chain joins TRBV6-4 and TRBJ2-2; D not resolved. The germline gives CDR1 MRHNA, CDR2 SNTAGT. The V gene lost 6 bases and the J gene lost 4 bases, with 12 bases spanning the gap. This CDR3 has 14 residues. CDR3 amino acids: CASSAGWATGELFF. The CDR3 coding sequence is TGTGCCAGCAGCGCCGGCTGGGCCACCGGGGAGCTGTTTTTT.

In regard to this clone: At one boundary the junction diverges from the germline segment, which might be a read error. The rearrangement links TRBV6-6 to TRBJ2-7; no firm D call. The CDR3 extends over 15 amino acids. Germline V gene lookup returns CDR1 MNHNY and CDR2 SVGAGI (reference sequence). CDR3 DNA sequence: TGTGCCAGCAGCTACTCGTCTGCGAGCTCCTACGAGCAGTACTTC. Translating gives CASSYSSASSYEQYF.

This sequence joins TRBV28 and TRBJ2-7; unclear D gene. The CDR3 is 13 residues long. Germline-derived CDR1 and CDR2 are MDHEN and SYDVKM. Trimming removed 7 bases from V and 4 bases from J, with 14 bases in between. The CDR3 nucleotides read TGTGCCAGCACCCGAGCCCCCTGGTACGAGCAGTACTTC. It codes for CASTRAPWYEQYF.

V is TRBV28 and J is TRBJ1-5, with TRBD1 identical over 9 bases. Per the germline V gene, CDR1 is MDHEN and CDR2 is SYDVKM. The ends lost 0 bases at V and 1 base at J; junction bases unmatched: 1. This CDR3 has 16 residues. CDR3 nucleotides: TGTGCCAGCAGTTTATGGGGGACAGGGAGCAATCAGCCCCAGCATTTT. Amino acids: CASSLWGTGSNQPQHF.

This clone has a handful of counts. The identical CDR3 is also encoded by other nucleotide sequences in the sample. This rearrangement joins TRBV27 to TRBJ1-5; D is ambiguous. V shed 4 bases and J shed 4 bases, with 5 bases lying between them. Germline CDR1 and CDR2: MNHEY and SMNVEV (reference sequence). The CDR3 has 12 amino acids. CDR3 bases: TGTGCCAGCAGTTCCCCGAATCAGCCCCAGCATTTT. This sequence encodes CASSSPNQPQHF.

This clone was observed once. The V and J genes are TRBV5-6 and TRBJ2-1; D not certain. The CDR3 is 12 amino acids. Germline CDR1 reads SGHDT; CDR2 reads YYEEEE. V lost 5 bases and J lost 8, with 11 bases in between. The CDR3 nucleotides read TGTGCCAGCAGGCTCATAGGCCATGAGCAGTTCTTC. Residues: CASRLIGHEQFF.

The V gene is TRBV30, the J gene TRBJ2-1; TRBD2 matches 12 bases. The V and J ends lost 2 bases and 5 bases, in that order; junction bases with no gene match: 19. Germline lookup yields CDR1 GTSNPN and CDR2 SVGIG (reference sequence). This CDR3 contains 20 residues. CDR3 region: CAWSPPRGLAGGLGHNEQFF. CDR3 in DNA: TGTGCCTGGAGTCCTCCCAGGGGGCTAGCGGGAGGGTTGGGGCACAATGAGCAGTTCTTC.

V is TRBV2 and J is TRBJ1-4, with TRBD1 matching 7 bases. Trimming took 8 bases from V and 5 from J; bases not matched to a gene: 11. Germline loops: CDR1 SNHLY, CDR2 FYNNEI. The CDR3 length is 15 residues. CDR3 bases: TGTGCCAGCGACACAAGGACAGGAGGAAATGAAAAACTGTTTTTT. It is translated as CASDTRTGGNEKLFF.

The rearrangement joins TRBV5-6 to TRBJ2-7; D is perhaps TRBD2 (6 bases). The length of the CDR3 is 14 residues. CDR1 and CDR2 from the germline V gene are SGHDT and YYEEEE. The V gene lost 4 bases and the J gene lost 3 bases, with 14 bases spanning the gap. The CDR3 sequence: CASSGPGLVYEQYF. For the CDR3, the DNA is TGTGCCAGCAGCGGGCCGGGACTTGTCTACGAGCAGTACTTC.

V usage is TRBV30 and J usage is TRBJ2-7; either TRBD1 or TRBD2 may supply D (5 bases each). This CDR3 is built from 12 residues. Trimming cost V 4 bases and J 1 base, with 8 bases left between them. The germline CDR1 and CDR2 sequences are GTSNPN and SVGIG (reference sequence). CDR3 nucleotides: TGTGCCTGGACGGGGCCATCCTACGAGCAGTACTTC. The encoded protein is CAWTGPSYEQYF.

The chain links TRBV27 to TRBJ2-5; 10 bases match TRBD1. With 5 bases clipped from V and 5 bases from J, the junction kept 11 bases outside the gene matches. CDR3 size: 16 residues. Per germline, CDR1 MNHEY and CDR2 SMNVEV (reference sequence). For the CDR3, the DNA is TGTGCCAGCAGTCCCCAAGGGACAGGGGATTGGGAGACCCAGTACTTC. This sequence encodes CASSPQGTGDWETQYF.

The chain links TRBV7-9 to TRBJ2-5; TRBD2 might be the D (6 bases). Germline V CDR1 and CDR2: SEHNR, FQNEAQ (reference sequence). The length of the CDR3 is 19 residues. V was cut by 7 bases and J by 5 bases, with 32 bases left in between. The CDR3 DNA reads as TGTGCCAGCACCCCGTCGGGGACTTCAATAACGAAGCGACCCGAGACCCAGTACTTC. Residues: CASTPSGTSITKRPETQYF.

In its sample, this clone was seen a few times. In nucleotides, the CDR3 is TGTGCCAGCAGCCGGACCCTCGGGGAGCTGTTTTTT. It specifies CASSRTLGELFF. The rearrangement joins TRBV7-6 to TRBJ2-2; D is ambiguous. The germline V gene has CDR1 SGHVS and CDR2 FNYEAQ. Trimming left V 5 bases short and J 7 bases short, with 8 bases between. The CDR3 has 12 amino acids.

This chain connects TRBV28 to TRBJ2-5; 7 bases are shared with TRBD2. The germline gives CDR1 MDHEN, CDR2 SYDVKM. The CDR3 runs to 16 residues. The ends lost 3 bases at V and 3 bases at J; junction bases unmatched: 10. CDR3 loop: CASSFASGPGEETQYF. DNA for the CDR3: TGTGCCAGCAGTTTCGCTAGCGGCCCAGGCGAAGAGACCCAGTACTTC. Using reference TRBV28 and TRBJ2-5 for the parts outside the CDR3, the full variable domain is DVKVTQSSRYLVKRTGEKVFLECVQDMDHENMFWYRQDPGLGLRLIYFSYDVKMKEKGDIPEGYSVSREKKERFSLILESASTNQTSMYLCASSFASGPGEETQYFGPGTRLLVL.

V and J are TRBV7-9 and TRBJ2-2; D is perhaps TRBD1 (5 bases). The CDR3 loop spans 14 amino acids. V lost 7 bases to trimming and J lost 6 bases, with 15 bases between them. Per the germline V gene, CDR1 is SEHNR and CDR2 is FQNEAQ (reference sequence). Written as DNA, the CDR3 is TGTGCCAGCACCGCAGGGATCGTACCCGGGGAGCTGTTTTTT. This gives the protein CASTAGIVPGELFF.

With respect to this clone: At the DNA level, this CDR3 is encoded by other sequences in the same sample as well. This rearrangement joins TRBV5-6 to TRBJ1-5; a weak D match, TRBD1 (5 bases). Trimming removed 2 bases from V and 6 bases from J, with 9 bases in between. The CDR3 sequence is 13 residues long. Germline V gene data show CDR1 as SGHDT and CDR2 as YYEEEE. Written as DNA, the CDR3 is TGTGCCAGCAGCTTCCAGGGTGGTCAGCCCCAGCATTTT. Its protein product is CASSFQGGQPQHF. Drawing the rest from reference TRBV5-6 and TRBJ1-5, the complete variable domain is DAGVTQSPTHLIKTRGQQVTLRCSPKSGHDTVSWYQQALGQGPQFIFQYYEEEERQRGNFPDRFSGHQFPNYSSELNVNALLLGDSALYLCASSFQGGQPQHFGDGTRLSIL.

This rearrangement joins TRBV9 to TRBJ2-7; TRBD2 aligns across 13 bases. The CDR3 totals 15 residues. CDR1 SGDLS and CDR2 YYNGEE come from the germline V gene. With V trimmed by 3 bases and J by 10 bases, 10 bases remained unmatched. The DNA for the CDR3 is TGTGCCAGCAGCGCCGGGACTAGCGGGATCCCAGCCCAGTACTTC. Amino acids: CASSAGTSGIPAQYF.

The chain employs TRBV6-5 and TRBJ2-1; 10 bases are shared with TRBD2. Germline lookup yields CDR1 MNHEY and CDR2 SVGAGI. J lost 8 bases, V lost 2 bases, and 6 bases had no gene match. CDR3 length: 15 residues. CDR3 loop: CASSYQREGLYEQFF. The CDR3 DNA follows: TGTGCCAGCAGTTACCAGCGGGAGGGCCTATATGAGCAGTTCTTC.

The chain is built from TRBV27 and TRBJ2-7; 10 positions match TRBD2. The CDR3 covers 18 residues. The J segment lost 0 bases and the V segment lost 6 bases, leaving 14 bases of the junction unmatched. The germline gives CDR1 MNHEY, CDR2 SMNVEV (reference sequence). Here the CDR3 reads CASSALAGVLQSSYEQYF. The CDR3 DNA follows: TGTGCCAGCAGCGCGCTAGCGGGAGTGTTGCAGTCCTCCTACGAGCAGTACTTC.

This chain links TRBV7-9 with TRBJ2-3; D is undetermined. Deletions cut 3 bases from V and 5 bases from J, with 6 bases between. This CDR3 comprises 12 residues. CDR1 SEHNR and CDR2 FQNEAQ come from the germline V gene (reference sequence). This CDR3 reads CASSLGKDTQYF. The DNA of the CDR3 is TGTGCCAGCAGCTTGGGGAAAGATACGCAGTATTTT.